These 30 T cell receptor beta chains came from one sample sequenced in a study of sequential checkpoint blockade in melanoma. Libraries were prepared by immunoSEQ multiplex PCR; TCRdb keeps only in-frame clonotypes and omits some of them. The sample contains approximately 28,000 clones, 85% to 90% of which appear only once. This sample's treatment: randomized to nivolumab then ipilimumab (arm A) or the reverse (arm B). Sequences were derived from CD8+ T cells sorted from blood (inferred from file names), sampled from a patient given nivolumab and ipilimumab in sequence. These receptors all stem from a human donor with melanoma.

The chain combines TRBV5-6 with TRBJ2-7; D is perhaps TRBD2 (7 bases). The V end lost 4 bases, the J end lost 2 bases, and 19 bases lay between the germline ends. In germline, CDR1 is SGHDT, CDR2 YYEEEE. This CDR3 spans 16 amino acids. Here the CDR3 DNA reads TGTGCCAGCAGCGGGGGGGGGCAGTACTTGCCCTACGAGCAGTACTTC. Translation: CASSGGGQYLPYEQYF.

The CDR3: CASSTSGTGRRGYTF. The CDR3 DNA is TGTGCCAGTAGTACATCCGGGACAGGGCGGAGGGGCTACACCTTC. V usage is TRBV19 and J usage is TRBJ1-2, with 9 bases lining up with TRBD1. V lost 4 bases and J lost 8; bases outside the gene matches: 11. The CDR3 spans 15 residues. From germline, CDR1 is LNHDA and CDR2 SQIVND (reference sequence).

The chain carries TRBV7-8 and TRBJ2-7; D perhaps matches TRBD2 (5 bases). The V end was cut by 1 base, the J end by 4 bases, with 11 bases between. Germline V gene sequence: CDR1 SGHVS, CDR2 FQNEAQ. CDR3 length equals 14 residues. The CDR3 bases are TGTGCCAGCAGCTTAGTTTTCGGGGAATACGAGCAGTACGTC. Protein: CASSLVFGEYEQYV.

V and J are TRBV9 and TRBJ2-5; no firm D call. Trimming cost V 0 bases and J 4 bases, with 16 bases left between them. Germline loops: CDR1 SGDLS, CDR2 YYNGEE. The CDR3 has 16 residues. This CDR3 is CASSVGNTPEVETQYF. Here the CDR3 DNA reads TGTGCCAGCAGCGTAGGTAACACTCCAGAGGTAGAGACCCAGTACTTC.

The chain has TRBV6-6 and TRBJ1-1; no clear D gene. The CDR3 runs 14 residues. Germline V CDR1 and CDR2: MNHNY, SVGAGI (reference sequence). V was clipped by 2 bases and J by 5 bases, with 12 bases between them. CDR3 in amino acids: CASSYREGGTEAFF. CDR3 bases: TGTGCCAGCAGTTACAGAGAGGGCGGAACTGAAGCTTTCTTT.

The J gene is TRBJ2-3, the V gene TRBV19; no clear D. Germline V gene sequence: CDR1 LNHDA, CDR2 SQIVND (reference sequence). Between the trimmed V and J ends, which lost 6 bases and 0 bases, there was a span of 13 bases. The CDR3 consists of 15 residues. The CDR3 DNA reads TGTGCCAGTAGCGATCTTGGAGTTAGCACAGATACGCAGTATTTT. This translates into CASSDLGVSTDTQYF.

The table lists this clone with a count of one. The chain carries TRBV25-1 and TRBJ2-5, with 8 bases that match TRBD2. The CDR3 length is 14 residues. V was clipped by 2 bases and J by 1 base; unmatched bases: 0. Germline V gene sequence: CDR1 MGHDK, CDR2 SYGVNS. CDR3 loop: CASSEAGGQETQYF. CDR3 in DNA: TGTGCCAGCAGTGAAGCGGGAGGCCAAGAGACCCAGTACTTC.

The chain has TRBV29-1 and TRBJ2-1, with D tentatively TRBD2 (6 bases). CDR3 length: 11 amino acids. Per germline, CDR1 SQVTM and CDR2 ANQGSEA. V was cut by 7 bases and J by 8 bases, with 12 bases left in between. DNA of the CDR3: TGCAGCGCCGACCGGGGGTATGAGCAGTTCTTC. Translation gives CSADRGYEQFF.

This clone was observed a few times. The CDR3 region is CASSVDPSPTAGTGELFF. CDR3 DNA: TGTGCCAGCAGCGTAGACCCTAGCCCAACAGCGGGCACCGGGGAGCTGTTTTTT. The V call is TRBV9, the J call TRBJ2-2, with D tentatively TRBD2 (6 bases). V was trimmed by 0 bases and J by 4 bases, leaving 19 bases between them. Germline values: CDR1 SGDLS, CDR2 YYNGEE. The CDR3 contains 18 residues.

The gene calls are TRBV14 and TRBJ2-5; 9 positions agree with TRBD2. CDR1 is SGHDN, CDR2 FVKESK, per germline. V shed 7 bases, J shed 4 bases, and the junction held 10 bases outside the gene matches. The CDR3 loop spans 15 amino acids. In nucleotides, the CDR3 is TGTGCCAGCAACGTCAGACTAGCGGACCTAGAGACCCAGTACTTC. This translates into CASNVRLADLETQYF.

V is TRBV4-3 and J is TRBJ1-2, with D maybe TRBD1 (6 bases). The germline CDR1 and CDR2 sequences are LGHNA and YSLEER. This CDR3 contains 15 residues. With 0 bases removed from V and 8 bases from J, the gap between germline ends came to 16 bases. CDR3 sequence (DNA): TGCGCCAGCAGCCAAGATGGTCGGGGGGCGGCAGGCTACACCTTC. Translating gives CASSQDGRGAAGYTF.

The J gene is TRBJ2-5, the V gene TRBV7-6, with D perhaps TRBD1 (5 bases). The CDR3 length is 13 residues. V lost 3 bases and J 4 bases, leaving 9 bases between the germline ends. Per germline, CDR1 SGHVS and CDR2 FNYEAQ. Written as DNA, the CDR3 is TGTGCCAGCAGCTTTATCAGGGCAGAGACCCAGTACTTC. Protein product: CASSFIRAETQYF.

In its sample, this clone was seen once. This chain's CDR3 is CASSHDRADGQPQHF. The CDR3 DNA is TGTGCCAGCAGTCATGACAGGGCGGACGGGCAGCCCCAGCATTTT. The chain couples TRBV28 to TRBJ1-5; TRBD1 matches 7 bases. This CDR3 has 15 amino acids. The germline V gene has CDR1 MDHEN and CDR2 SYDVKM. After removal of 5 bases from V and 7 bases from J, the junction contained 11 bases not matched to a gene.

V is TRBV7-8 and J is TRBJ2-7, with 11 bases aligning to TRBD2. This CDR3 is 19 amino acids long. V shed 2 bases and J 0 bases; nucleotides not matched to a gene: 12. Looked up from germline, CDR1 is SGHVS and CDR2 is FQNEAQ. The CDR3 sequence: CASSLPPLASGRYSYEQYF. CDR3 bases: TGTGCCAGCAGCTTACCCCCCCTGGCTAGCGGGAGGTACTCCTACGAGCAGTACTTC. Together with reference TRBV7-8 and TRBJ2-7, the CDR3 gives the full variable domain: GAGVSQSPRYKVAKRGQDVALRCDPISGHVSLFWYQQALGQGPEFLTYFQNEAQLDKSGLPSDRFFAERPEGSVSTLKIQRTQQEDSAVYLCASSLPPLASGRYSYEQYFGPGTRLTVT.

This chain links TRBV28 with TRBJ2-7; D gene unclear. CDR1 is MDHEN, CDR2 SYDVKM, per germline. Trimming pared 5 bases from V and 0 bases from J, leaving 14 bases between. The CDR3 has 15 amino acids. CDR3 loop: CASSPLETSSYEQYF. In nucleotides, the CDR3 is TGTGCCAGCAGTCCCCTCGAAACCAGCTCCTACGAGCAGTACTTC. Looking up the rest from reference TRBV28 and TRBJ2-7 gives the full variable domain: DVKVTQSSRYLVKRTGEKVFLECVQDMDHENMFWYRQDPGLGLRLIYFSYDVKMKEKGDIPEGYSVSREKKERFSLILESASTNQTSMYLCASSPLETSSYEQYFGPGTRLTVT.

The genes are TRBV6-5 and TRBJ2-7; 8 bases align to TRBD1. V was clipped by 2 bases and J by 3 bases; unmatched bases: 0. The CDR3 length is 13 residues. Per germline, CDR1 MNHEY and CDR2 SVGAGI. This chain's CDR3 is CASSYGTGYEQYV. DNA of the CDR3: TGTGCCAGCAGTTACGGGACAGGCTACGAGCAGTACGTC.

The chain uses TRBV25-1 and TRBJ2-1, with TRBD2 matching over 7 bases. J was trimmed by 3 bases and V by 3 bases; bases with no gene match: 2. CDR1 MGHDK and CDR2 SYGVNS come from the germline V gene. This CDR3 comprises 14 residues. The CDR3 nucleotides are TGTGCCAGCAGTGAGGGGGGGGTCTACAATGAGCAGTTCTTC. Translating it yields CASSEGGVYNEQFF.

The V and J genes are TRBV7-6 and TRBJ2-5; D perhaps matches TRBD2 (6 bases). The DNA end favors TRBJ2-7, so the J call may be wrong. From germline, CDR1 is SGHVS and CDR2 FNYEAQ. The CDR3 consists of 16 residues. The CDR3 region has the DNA TGTGCCAGCAGCTTAGCTGGTGGGAGGCCTTCCTACGAGCAGTACTTC. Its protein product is CASSLAGGRPSYEQYF.

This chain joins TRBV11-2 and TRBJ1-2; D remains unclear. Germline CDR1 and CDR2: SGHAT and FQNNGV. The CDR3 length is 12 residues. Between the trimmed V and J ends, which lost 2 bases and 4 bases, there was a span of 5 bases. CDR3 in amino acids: CASSLLSYGYTF. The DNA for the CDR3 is TGTGCCAGCAGCTTACTCAGCTATGGCTACACCTTC. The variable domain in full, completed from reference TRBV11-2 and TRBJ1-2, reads EAGVAQSPRYKIIEKRQSVAFWCNPISGHATLYWYQQILGQGPKLLIQFQNNGVVDDSQLPKDRFSAERLKGVDSTLKIQPAKLEDSAVYLCASSLLSYGYTFGSGTRLTVV.

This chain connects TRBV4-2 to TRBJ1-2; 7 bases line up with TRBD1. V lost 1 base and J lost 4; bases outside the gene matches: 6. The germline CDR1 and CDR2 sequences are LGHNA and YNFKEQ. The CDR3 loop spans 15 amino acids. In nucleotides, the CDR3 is TGTGCCAGCAGCCAAGGGAGGGGGCCCCTCTATGGCTACACCTTC. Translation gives CASSQGRGPLYGYTF.

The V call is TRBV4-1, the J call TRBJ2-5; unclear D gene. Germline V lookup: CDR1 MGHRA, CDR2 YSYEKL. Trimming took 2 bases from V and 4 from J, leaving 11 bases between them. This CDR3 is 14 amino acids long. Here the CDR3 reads CASSQPLRRETQYF. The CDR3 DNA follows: TGCGCCAGCAGCCAACCACTGAGGCGAGAGACCCAGTACTTC.

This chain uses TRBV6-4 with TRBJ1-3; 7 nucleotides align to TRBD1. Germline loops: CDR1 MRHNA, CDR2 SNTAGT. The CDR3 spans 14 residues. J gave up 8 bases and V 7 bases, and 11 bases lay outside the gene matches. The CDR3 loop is CASKADRYQDTIYF. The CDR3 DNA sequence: TGTGCCAGCAAAGCGGACAGGTACCAAGACACCATATATTTT.

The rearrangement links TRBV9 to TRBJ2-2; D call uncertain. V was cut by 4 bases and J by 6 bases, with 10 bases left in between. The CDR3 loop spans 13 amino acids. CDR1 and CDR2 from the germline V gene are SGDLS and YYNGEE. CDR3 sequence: CASSSPSSGELFF. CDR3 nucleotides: TGTGCCAGCAGCTCCCCTTCCTCCGGGGAGCTGTTTTTT.

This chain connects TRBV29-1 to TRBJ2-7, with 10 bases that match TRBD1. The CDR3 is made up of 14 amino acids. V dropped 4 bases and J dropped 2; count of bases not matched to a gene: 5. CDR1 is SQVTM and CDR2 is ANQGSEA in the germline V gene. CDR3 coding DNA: TGCAGCGTTGGTGCCGGGACAGGGGCCTACGAGCAGTACTTC. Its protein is CSVGAGTGAYEQYF.

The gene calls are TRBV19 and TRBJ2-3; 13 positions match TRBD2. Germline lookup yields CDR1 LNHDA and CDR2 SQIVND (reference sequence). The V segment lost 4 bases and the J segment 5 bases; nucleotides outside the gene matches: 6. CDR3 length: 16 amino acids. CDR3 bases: TGTGCCAGTAGTAGACTAGCGGGAGGAATGGGAGATACGCAGTATTTT. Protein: CASSRLAGGMGDTQYF.

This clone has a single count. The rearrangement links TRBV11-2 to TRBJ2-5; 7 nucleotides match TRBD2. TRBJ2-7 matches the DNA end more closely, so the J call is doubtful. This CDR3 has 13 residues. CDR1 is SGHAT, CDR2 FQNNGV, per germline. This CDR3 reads CASSSTGGSEQYF. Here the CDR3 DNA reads TGTGCCAGCAGCTCAACCGGGGGGTCCGAGCAGTACTTC.

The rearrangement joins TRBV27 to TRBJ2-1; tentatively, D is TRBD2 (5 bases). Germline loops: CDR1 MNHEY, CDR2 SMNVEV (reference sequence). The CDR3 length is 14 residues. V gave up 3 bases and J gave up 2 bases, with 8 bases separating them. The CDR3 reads CASSFTGTYNEQFF. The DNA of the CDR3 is TGTGCCAGCAGTTTTACGGGGACCTACAATGAGCAGTTCTTC.

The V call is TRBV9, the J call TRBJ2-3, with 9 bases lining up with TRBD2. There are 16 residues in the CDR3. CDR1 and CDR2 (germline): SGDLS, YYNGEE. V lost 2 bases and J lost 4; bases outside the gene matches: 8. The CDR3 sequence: CASSVSGTSQSDTQYF. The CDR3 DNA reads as TGTGCCAGCAGCGTCTCCGGGACTAGCCAATCAGATACGCAGTATTTT. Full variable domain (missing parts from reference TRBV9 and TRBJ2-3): DSGVTQTPKHLITATGQRVTLRCSPRSGDLSVYWYQQSLDQGLQFLIQYYNGEERAKGNILERFSAQQFPDLHSELNLSSLELGDSALYFCASSVSGTSQSDTQYFGPGTRLTVL.

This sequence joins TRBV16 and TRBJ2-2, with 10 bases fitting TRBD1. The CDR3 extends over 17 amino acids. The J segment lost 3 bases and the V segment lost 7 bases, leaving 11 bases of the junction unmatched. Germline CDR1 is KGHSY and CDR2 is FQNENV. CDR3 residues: CASTQRGQGEDTGELFF. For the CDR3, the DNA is TGTGCCAGCACACAAAGAGGACAGGGGGAGGACACCGGGGAGCTGTTTTTT.

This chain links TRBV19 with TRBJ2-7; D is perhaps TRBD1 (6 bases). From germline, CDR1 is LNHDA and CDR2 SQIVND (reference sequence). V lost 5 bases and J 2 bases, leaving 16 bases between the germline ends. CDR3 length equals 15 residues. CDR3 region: CASSLSTGFPYEQYF. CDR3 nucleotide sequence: TGTGCCAGTAGTCTCTCCACAGGGTTTCCCTACGAGCAGTACTTC.